The 25 T cell receptor beta chains listed next were all sequenced from one sample in a study. One entry per CDR3 protein results from TCRdb running MiXCR on the RT-PCR reads. The sample contains hundreds of thousands of distinct CDR3 sequences, approximately 15% of which appear only once. The sequencing input was memory CD4+ T cells from blood. These receptors were taken from a female donor in good health, serving as a healthy control.

The CDR3 loop is CSAREGDRGATGELFF. The CDR3 coding sequence is TGCAGTGCTAGAGAGGGGGACAGGGGGGCTACCGGGGAGCTGTTTTTT. The V call is TRBV20-1, the J call TRBJ2-2, with 11 bases fitting TRBD1. Germline CDR1 is DFQATT and CDR2 is SNEGSKA (reference sequence). V trimming: 0 bases; J trimming: 5 bases; junction bases outside the gene matches: 5. There are 16 residues in the CDR3.

This chain uses TRBV6-1 with TRBJ2-4; weak D call: TRBD2 (5 bases). The V end lost 6 bases, the J end lost 7 bases, and 25 bases lay between the germline ends. From germline, CDR1 is MNHNS and CDR2 SASEGT. The CDR3 sequence is 17 residues long. The CDR3 region is CASSRRGLAGQANIQYF. As DNA, the CDR3 is TGTGCCAGCAGCCGAAGAGGGTTGGCAGGTCAGGCGAACATTCAGTACTTC.

This clonotype was seen ten or more times. The chain carries TRBV12-3 or TRBV12-4 and TRBJ1-3; 9 bases match TRBD1. The V and J ends lost 3 bases and 1 base, in that order; junction bases with no gene match: 4. The CDR3 contains 16 residues. The DNA for the CDR3 is TGTGCCAGCAGTTTGGCCGGACAGGGGTCTGGAAACACCATATATTTT. It is translated as CASSLAGQGSGNTIYF.

This clonotype was counted between two and nine times. This sequence joins TRBV28 and TRBJ1-1, with a possible D match to TRBD1 (5 bases). V lost 7 bases to trimming and J lost 4 bases, with 19 bases between them. This CDR3 spans 15 amino acids. Germline values: CDR1 MDHEN, CDR2 SYDVKM. The DNA of the CDR3 is TGTGCCAGCACCCAGGGTGCTGAACCTAGCACTGAAGCTTTCTTT. Translated: CASTQGAEPSTEAFF.

CDR3: CASSHGGKRRDTQYF. The CDR3 DNA follows: TGTGCCAGCAGCCACGGGGGCAAGAGACGAGATACGCAGTATTTT. J is TRBJ2-3 and V is TRBV14; either TRBD1 or TRBD2 may fit D (6 bases each). The V gene's germline CDR1 is SGHDN and CDR2 FVKESK. Trimming took off 3 bases at V and 5 bases at J, with 15 bases between the two ends. The CDR3 consists of 15 residues.

As regards this clonotype: A read error may explain this, as a much larger clone is one base away. V gene TRBV6-6 combines with J gene TRBJ2-7; TRBD1 matches 8 bases. Germline V gene data show CDR1 as MNHNY and CDR2 as SVGAGI (reference sequence). CDR3 length: 14 residues. DNA for the CDR3: TGTGCCAGCACCCCGGACAGGGTGGCGTACGAGCAGCACTTC. Its translation is CASTPDRVAYEQHF.

This clonotype was seen only a few times. The rearrangement uses TRBV3-1 and TRBJ2-7, with TRBD2 matching 7 bases. From germline, CDR1 is LGHDT and CDR2 YNNKEL (reference sequence). This CDR3 is built from 11 residues. J lost 9 bases, V lost 1 base, and 0 bases had no gene match. Here the CDR3 DNA reads TGTGCCAGCAGCCAAGGCGGGGGGCAGTACTTC. This sequence encodes CASSQGGGQYF.

This clonotype was observed at least ten times. This chain connects TRBV28 to TRBJ2-5; TRBD2 is a possible D gene (5 bases). V was shortened by 7 bases and J by 5 bases, with 20 bases between the two germline ends. There are 15 residues in the CDR3. The germline V gene encodes CDR1 MDHEN and CDR2 SYDVKM. The CDR3, as DNA: TGTGCCAGCAATAGTTTAGGTGGGAGTGGGGAGACCCAGTACTTC. This sequence encodes CASNSLGGSGETQYF.

This clonotype occurred a few times. This sequence joins TRBV7-9 and TRBJ2-4; D call uncertain. Trimming took 5 bases from V and 3 from J, leaving 17 bases between them. This CDR3 spans 16 amino acids. Germline V CDR1 and CDR2: SEHNR, FQNEAQ (reference sequence). CDR3 in amino acids: CASSPDGRFGKNIQYF. CDR3 nucleotide sequence: TGTGCCAGCAGCCCTGATGGGCGTTTCGGCAAAAACATTCAGTACTTC.

The chain uses TRBV12-3 or TRBV12-4 and TRBJ2-7, with unresolved D. There are 14 residues in the CDR3. The germline V and J ends were trimmed by 1 base and 1 base, with 8 bases remaining between them. CDR3 residues: CASSLVLASYEQYF. DNA for the CDR3: TGTGCCAGCAGTTTAGTACTTGCTTCCTACGAGCAGTACTTC.

A word on this clonotype: Possible read error: a much larger clone is one base away. The chain is built from TRBV5-1 and TRBJ1-2; no definite D call. V dropped 1 base and J dropped 5 bases, with 15 bases sitting between them. Germline values: CDR1 SGHRS, CDR2 YFSETQ. The length of the CDR3 is 15 residues. DNA of the CDR3: TGCGCCAGCAGCTTGCCCATATCAGAGGAGTATGGCTACACCTTC. Amino acids: CASSLPISEEYGYTF.

The genes are TRBV28 and TRBJ2-1, with TRBD2 identical over 9 bases. The CDR3 is 15 residues long. Germline-derived CDR1 and CDR2 are MDHEN and SYDVKM. Trimming at V came to 7 bases and at J to 2 bases, leaving 6 bases not matched to a gene. CDR3 sequence: CASTPLAGAYNEQFF. As DNA, the CDR3 is TGTGCCAGCACCCCCTTAGCGGGAGCCTACAATGAGCAGTTCTTC. The variable domain in full, completed from reference TRBV28 and TRBJ2-1, reads DVKVTQSSRYLVKRTGEKVFLECVQDMDHENMFWYRQDPGLGLRLIYFSYDVKMKEKGDIPEGYSVSREKKERFSLILESASTNQTSMYLCASTPLAGAYNEQFFGPGTRLTVL.

This chain links TRBV28 with TRBJ2-1, with D unclear. V was pared by 9 bases and J by 5 bases, with 8 bases between. The germline gives CDR1 MDHEN, CDR2 SYDVKM. The CDR3 totals 11 residues. The CDR3 nucleotides are TGTGCCAGTGAACTCAACAATGAGCAGTTCTTC. Residues: CASELNNEQFF.

This clonotype was seen a handful of times. The J gene is TRBJ2-7, the V gene TRBV10-3; D may be TRBD2 (5 bases). This CDR3 is 12 amino acids long. Germline loops: CDR1 ENHRY, CDR2 SYGVKD. The ends were cut back, 4 bases at V and 4 bases at J, with 8 bases in the middle. The CDR3: CAISGTPYEQYF. CDR3 bases: TGTGCCATCAGTGGGACTCCGTACGAGCAGTACTTC.

This clonotype was detected ten times or more. This sequence joins TRBV6-2 or TRBV6-3 and TRBJ2-7; TRBD2 agrees at 13 bases. This CDR3 is built from 13 residues. V was pared by 10 bases and J by 3 bases, with 3 bases of the junction left unmatched. The V gene's germline CDR1 is MNHEY and CDR2 SVGEGT. CDR3 nucleotide sequence: TGTGCCATCAGACTAGCGGGAGGCTACGAGCAGTACTTC. Translation gives CAIRLAGGYEQYF.

This clonotype appeared once. This chain joins TRBV20-1 and TRBJ1-1; D is ambiguous. Per germline, CDR1 DFQATT and CDR2 SNEGSKA (reference sequence). The CDR3 is 11 residues long. Trimming took off 4 bases at V and 8 bases at J, with 11 bases between the two ends. The CDR3 DNA reads as TGCAGTGCTATACCGGCAGCCGAAGCTTTCTTT. It translates to CSAIPAAEAFF.

The CDR3 here is CASSFLGRQETQYF. CDR3 sequence (DNA): TGCGCCAGCAGCTTTTTGGGGCGCCAAGAGACCCAGTACTTC. The chain recombines TRBV5-1 with TRBJ2-5; a weak D match, TRBD1 (5 bases). Trimming removed 2 bases at V and 1 base at J, with 9 bases between. This CDR3 contains 14 residues. Looked up from germline, CDR1 is SGHRS and CDR2 is YFSETQ.

Ten or more counts support this clonotype. The rearrangement links TRBV5-6 to TRBJ1-1, with D perhaps TRBD1 (5 bases). This CDR3 contains 16 residues. V gave up 4 bases and J gave up 0 bases, with 16 bases separating them. CDR1 and CDR2 from the germline V gene are SGHDT and YYEEEE. The CDR3 bases are TGTGCCAGCAGCCTGCCGGGACGGGCAATGAACACTGAAGCTTTCTTT. Amino acid sequence: CASSLPGRAMNTEAFF.

This clonotype came up a few times. V and J are TRBV10-3 and TRBJ1-1, with D perhaps matching TRBD1 (5 bases). Deletions cut 2 bases from V and 6 bases from J, with 19 bases between. Germline CDR1 and CDR2: ENHRY and SYGVKD. The CDR3 has 16 amino acids. CDR3 sequence reads: CAISEPRGGGVAEAFF. The CDR3 region has the DNA TGTGCCATCAGTGAGCCACGGGGGGGAGGGGTTGCTGAAGCTTTCTTT.

The table lists this clonotype with a few counts. The chain is built from TRBV12-3 or TRBV12-4 and TRBJ2-1; D may match TRBD1 or TRBD2 (6 bases each). V was shortened by 4 bases and J by 14 bases, with 15 bases between the two germline ends. The CDR3 contains 12 residues. The CDR3 here is CASSSEGGSKFF. The CDR3 DNA is TGTGCCAGCAGTTCTGAGGGGGGCTCAAAGTTCTTC.

This chain links TRBV5-6 with TRBJ1-5; 9 bases line up with TRBD1. V gave up 4 bases and J gave up 7 bases; unmatched junction bases: 6. This CDR3 contains 14 residues. Germline V gene data show CDR1 as SGHDT and CDR2 as YYEEEE. The chain's CDR3 is CASSAGTGYQPQHF. The CDR3 DNA sequence: TGTGCCAGCAGCGCCGGGACAGGGTACCAGCCCCAGCATTTT.

This clonotype has a handful of counts. The rearrangement links TRBV3-1 to TRBJ2-7, with TRBD2 matching over 7 bases. The CDR3 has 19 residues. V lost 4 bases to trimming and J lost 2 bases; unmatched junction nucleotides: 20. Germline V gene sequence: CDR1 LGHDT, CDR2 YNNKEL (reference sequence). CDR3 in DNA: TGTGCCAGCAGCCCCCTAGTTAGCAGCGGGGCCTCGATCCCCTACGAGCAGTACTTC. Its translation is CASSPLVSSGASIPYEQYF.

This clonotype was seen many times. This rearrangement joins TRBV12-3 or TRBV12-4 to TRBJ1-4; tentatively, D is TRBD1 (5 bases). The CDR3 loop spans 14 amino acids. The V end lost 7 bases, the J end lost 7 bases, and 16 bases lay between the germline ends. The CDR3 nucleotides are TGTGCCAGCACGACCCAGGGAATCGGTGAAAAACTGTTTTTT. Its translation is CASTTQGIGEKLFF.

V usage is TRBV5-1 and J usage is TRBJ2-5; 11 bases are shared with TRBD2. The CDR3 runs to 17 residues. The germline gives CDR1 SGHRS, CDR2 YFSETQ. V was pared by 6 bases and J by 2 bases, with 12 bases of the junction left unmatched. CDR3 nucleotide sequence: TGCGCCAGCAAAACAACCGGCATAGCGGGAGGGCAAGAGACCCAGTACTTC. Amino acids: CASKTTGIAGGQETQYF.

V and J are TRBV7-6 and TRBJ2-2; no firm D call. The ends were cut back, 0 bases at V and 7 bases at J, with 12 bases in the middle. CDR3 length equals 15 residues. Looked up from germline, CDR1 is SGHVS and CDR2 is FNYEAQ. Here the CDR3 DNA reads TGTGCCAGCAGCTTAGCAGAGGCCGTTGTCGGGGAGCTGTTTTTT. This codes for CASSLAEAVVGELFF.